The 5 T cell receptor beta chains presented below share a single source sample, sequenced in a study of early T cells in non-severe SARS-CoV-2 infection. Each CDR3 protein is one row after TCRdb ran MiXCR on the 5' RACE reads. Altogether 68,000 or so distinct CDR3 sequences are present, about 11% being singletons, with the ten largest covering approximately 5.9%. The sequenced sample consisted of whole blood. The source of these receptors is an adult who was a healthcare worker with PCR-confirmed SARS-CoV-2 infection or an uninfected control (not recorded which).

This chain joins TRBV6-2 or TRBV6-3 and TRBJ1-1; perhaps TRBD1 as D (5 bases). This CDR3 region has 14 residues. Per the germline V gene, CDR1 is MNHEY and CDR2 is SVGEGT. The V gene lost 2 bases and the J gene lost 5 bases, with 12 bases spanning the gap. The CDR3 region has the DNA TGTGCCAGCAGTTACAGGGACGGGAGGACTGAAGCTTTCTTT. Translated, it gives CASSYRDGRTEAFF.

A few counts support this clonotype. The chain uses TRBV15 and TRBJ2-3; a possible D gene is TRBD2 (6 bases). CDR3 length: 13 amino acids. Germline lookup yields CDR1 LNHNV and CDR2 YYDKDF (reference sequence). The V and J ends lost 6 bases and 6 bases respectively, with 13 bases between them. CDR3 residues: CATRGTQADTQYF. CDR3 DNA: TGTGCCACCAGAGGGACTCAGGCCGATACGCAGTATTTT. The variable domain in full, with the rest retrieved from reference TRBV15 and TRBJ2-3, is DAMVIQNPRYQVTQFGKPVTLSCSQTLNHNVMYWYQQKSSQAPKLLFHYYDKDFNNEADTPDNFQSRRPNTSFCFLDIRSPGLGDTAMYLCATRGTQADTQYFGPGTRLTVL.

This clonotype was counted a few times. The chain uses TRBV6-1 and TRBJ2-7; no reliable D call. Between the trimmed V and J ends, which lost 0 bases and 3 bases, there was a span of 6 bases. The CDR3 is 13 amino acids. Germline V lookup: CDR1 MNHNS, CDR2 SASEGT. The CDR3 region is CASSEATDYEQYF. The CDR3 region has the DNA TGTGCCAGCAGTGAAGCCACGGACTACGAGCAGTACTTC.

This clonotype was detected a few times. The chain is built from TRBV5-5 and TRBJ1-2; 8 bases are shared with TRBD1. From germline, CDR1 is SGHKS and CDR2 YYEKEE (reference sequence). The CDR3 contains 12 residues. After removal of 3 bases from V and 8 bases from J, the junction contained 3 bases not matched to a gene. The CDR3 sequence: CASSSQGGGYTF. CDR3 coding DNA: TGTGCCAGCAGCTCACAGGGGGGCGGCTACACCTTC.

J is TRBJ1-1 and V is TRBV11-3, with D perhaps matching TRBD1 (5 bases). CDR3 length: 17 amino acids. Germline V lookup: CDR1 SGHNT, CDR2 YENEEA. The V gene lost 3 bases and the J gene lost 3 bases, with 20 bases spanning the gap. The CDR3 loop reads CASSFPRAKVGDTEAFF. The CDR3 DNA is TGTGCCAGCAGCTTTCCTAGGGCCAAGGTAGGGGACACTGAAGCTTTCTTT.